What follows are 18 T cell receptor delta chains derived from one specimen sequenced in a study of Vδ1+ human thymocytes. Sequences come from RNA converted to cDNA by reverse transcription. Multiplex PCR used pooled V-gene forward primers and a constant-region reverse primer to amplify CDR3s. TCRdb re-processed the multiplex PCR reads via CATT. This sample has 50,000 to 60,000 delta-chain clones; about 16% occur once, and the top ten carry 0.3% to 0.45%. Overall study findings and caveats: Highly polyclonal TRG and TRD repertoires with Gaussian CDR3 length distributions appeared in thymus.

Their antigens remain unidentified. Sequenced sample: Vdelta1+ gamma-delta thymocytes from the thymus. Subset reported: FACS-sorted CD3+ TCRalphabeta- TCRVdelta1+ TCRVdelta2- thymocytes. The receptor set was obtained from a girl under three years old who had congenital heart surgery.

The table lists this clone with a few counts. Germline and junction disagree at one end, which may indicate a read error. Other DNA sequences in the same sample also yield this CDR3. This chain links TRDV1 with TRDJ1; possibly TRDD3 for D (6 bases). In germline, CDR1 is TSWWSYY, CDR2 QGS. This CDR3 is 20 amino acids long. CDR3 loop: CALGQPRLEIRGFYTDKLIF. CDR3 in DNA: TGTGCACTTGGGCAACCTAGACTCGAGATAAGGGGATTCTACACCGATAAACTCATCTTT.

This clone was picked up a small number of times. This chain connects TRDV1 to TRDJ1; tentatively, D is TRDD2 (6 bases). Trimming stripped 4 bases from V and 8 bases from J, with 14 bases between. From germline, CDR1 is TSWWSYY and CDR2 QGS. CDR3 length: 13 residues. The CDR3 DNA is TGTGCTCTTGGGGGCTACCTTCCCCCCAAACTCATCTTT. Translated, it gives CALGGYLPPKLIF.

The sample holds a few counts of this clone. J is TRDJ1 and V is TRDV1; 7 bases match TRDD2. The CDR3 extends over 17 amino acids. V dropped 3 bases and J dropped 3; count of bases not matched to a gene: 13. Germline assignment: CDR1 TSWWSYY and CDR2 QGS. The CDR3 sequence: CALGDPFSYLVPDKLIF. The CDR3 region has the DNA TGTGCTCTTGGGGACCCATTTTCCTACTTGGTCCCCGATAAACTCATCTTT.

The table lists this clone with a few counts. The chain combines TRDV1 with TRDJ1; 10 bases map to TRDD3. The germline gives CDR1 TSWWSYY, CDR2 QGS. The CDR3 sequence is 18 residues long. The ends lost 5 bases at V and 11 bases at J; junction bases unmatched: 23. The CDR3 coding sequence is TGTGCTCTTGGGAGGAGTTCCTACGGCATACTGGGGGATTTACGGCTCATCTTT. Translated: CALGRSSYGILGDLRLIF.

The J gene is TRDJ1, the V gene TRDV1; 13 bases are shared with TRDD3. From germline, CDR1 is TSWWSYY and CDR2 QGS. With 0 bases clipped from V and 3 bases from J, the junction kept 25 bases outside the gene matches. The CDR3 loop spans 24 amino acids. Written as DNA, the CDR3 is TGTGCTCTTGGGGAACTCCGAGCCTTCTCGCGGTACTGGGGGATACGAGGGACGGCCGATAAACTCATCTTT. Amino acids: CALGELRAFSRYWGIRGTADKLIF.

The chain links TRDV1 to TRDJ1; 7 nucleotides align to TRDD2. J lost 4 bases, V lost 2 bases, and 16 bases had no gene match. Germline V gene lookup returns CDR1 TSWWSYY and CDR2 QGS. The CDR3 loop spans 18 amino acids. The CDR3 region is CALGEVRTASPSFDKLIF. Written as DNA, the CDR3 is TGTGCTCTTGGGGAAGTCCGGACCGCCTCACCTTCCTTCGATAAACTCATCTTT.

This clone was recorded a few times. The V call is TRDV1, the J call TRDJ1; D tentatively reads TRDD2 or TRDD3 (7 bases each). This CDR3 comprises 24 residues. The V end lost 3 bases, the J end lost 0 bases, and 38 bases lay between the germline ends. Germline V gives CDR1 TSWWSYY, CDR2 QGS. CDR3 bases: TGTGCTCTTGGGGACGCCCCGGGTTCCTACCCTCCCTACTGGGGACTCGGGTACACCGATAAACTCATCTTT. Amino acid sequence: CALGDAPGSYPPYWGLGYTDKLIF.

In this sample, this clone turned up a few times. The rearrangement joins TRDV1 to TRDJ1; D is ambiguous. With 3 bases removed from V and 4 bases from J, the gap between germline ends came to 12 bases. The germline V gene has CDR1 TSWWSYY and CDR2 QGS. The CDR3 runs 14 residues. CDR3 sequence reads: CALGDGNIGDKLIF. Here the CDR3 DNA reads TGTGCTCTTGGGGACGGGAATATTGGCGATAAACTCATCTTT.

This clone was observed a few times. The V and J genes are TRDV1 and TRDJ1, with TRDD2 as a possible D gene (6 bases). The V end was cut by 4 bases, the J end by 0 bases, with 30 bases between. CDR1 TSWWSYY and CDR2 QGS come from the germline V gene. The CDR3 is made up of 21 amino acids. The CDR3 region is CALGVLPYLGGETYDTDKLIF. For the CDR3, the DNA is TGTGCTCTTGGGGTCCTACCCTACCTCGGAGGGGAGACGTACGACACCGATAAACTCATCTTT.

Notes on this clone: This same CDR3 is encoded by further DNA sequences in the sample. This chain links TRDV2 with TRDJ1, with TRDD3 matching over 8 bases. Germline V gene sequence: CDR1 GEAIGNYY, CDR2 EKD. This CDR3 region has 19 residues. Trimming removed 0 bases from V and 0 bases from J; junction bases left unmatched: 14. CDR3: CACDTSALLGVLYTDKLIF. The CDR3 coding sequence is TGTGCCTGTGACACCTCCGCGTTACTGGGGGTACTCTACACCGATAAACTCATCTTT.

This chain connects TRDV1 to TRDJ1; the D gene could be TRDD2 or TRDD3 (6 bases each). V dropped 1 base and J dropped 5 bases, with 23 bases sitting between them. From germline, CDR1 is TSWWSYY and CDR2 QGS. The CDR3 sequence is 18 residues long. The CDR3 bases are TGTGCTCTTGGGGAACGTCCTACAGTGGGGGGCTCCCCAGATAAACTCATCTTT. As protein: CALGERPTVGGSPDKLIF.

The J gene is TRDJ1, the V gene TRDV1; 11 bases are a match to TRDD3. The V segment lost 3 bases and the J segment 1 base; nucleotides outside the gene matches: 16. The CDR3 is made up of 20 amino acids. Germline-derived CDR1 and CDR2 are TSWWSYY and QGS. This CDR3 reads CALGDPGPGGYFLCTDKLIF. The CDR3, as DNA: TGTGCTCTTGGGGACCCTGGCCCTGGGGGATACTTTCTGTGCACCGATAAACTCATCTTT.

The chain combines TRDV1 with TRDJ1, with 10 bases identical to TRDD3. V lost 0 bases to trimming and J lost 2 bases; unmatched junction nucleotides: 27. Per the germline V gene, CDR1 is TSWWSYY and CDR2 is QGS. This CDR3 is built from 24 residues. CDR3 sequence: CALGELTVRTGGYALAEGTDKLIF. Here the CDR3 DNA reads TGTGCTCTTGGGGAACTCACTGTCCGAACCGGGGGATACGCATTGGCCGAAGGGACCGATAAACTCATCTTT.

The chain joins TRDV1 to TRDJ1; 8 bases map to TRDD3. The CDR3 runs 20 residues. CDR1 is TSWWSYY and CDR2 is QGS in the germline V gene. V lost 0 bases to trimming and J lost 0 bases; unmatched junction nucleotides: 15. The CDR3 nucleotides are TGTGCTCTTGGGGAACTGAAGGTCCTACGTGACTGGGGGTACACCGATAAACTCATCTTT. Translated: CALGELKVLRDWGYTDKLIF.

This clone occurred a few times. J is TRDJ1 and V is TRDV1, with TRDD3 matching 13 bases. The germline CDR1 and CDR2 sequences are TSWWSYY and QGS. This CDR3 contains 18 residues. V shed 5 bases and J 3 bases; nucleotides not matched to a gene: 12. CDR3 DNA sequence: TGTGCTCTTGGGCCCCTCCCCCTGACTGGGGGATACGCCGATAAACTCATCTTT. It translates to CALGPLPLTGGYADKLIF.

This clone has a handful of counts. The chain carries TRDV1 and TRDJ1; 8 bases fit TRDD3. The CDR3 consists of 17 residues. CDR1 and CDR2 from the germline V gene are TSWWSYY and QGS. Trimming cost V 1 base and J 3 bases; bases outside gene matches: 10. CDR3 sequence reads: CALGEPLSLGIPDKLIF. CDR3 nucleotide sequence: TGTGCTCTTGGGGAACCCCTCTCACTGGGGATACCCGATAAACTCATCTTT.

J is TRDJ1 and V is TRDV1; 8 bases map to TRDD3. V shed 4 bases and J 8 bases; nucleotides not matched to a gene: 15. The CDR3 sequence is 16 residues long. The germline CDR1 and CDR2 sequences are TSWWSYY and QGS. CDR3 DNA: TGTGCTCTTGGGGGAAGTTACGCGGCTGGGGGACTCAAACTCATCTTT. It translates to CALGGSYAAGGLKLIF.

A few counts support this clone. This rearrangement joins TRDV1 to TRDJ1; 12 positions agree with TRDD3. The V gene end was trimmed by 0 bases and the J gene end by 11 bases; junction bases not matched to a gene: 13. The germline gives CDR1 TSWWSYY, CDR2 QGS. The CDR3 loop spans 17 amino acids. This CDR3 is CALGELSPILGDTFLIF. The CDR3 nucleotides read TGTGCTCTTGGGGAACTTTCTCCTATACTGGGGGATACTTTCCTCATCTTT.